The rows below give T cell receptor beta chains drawn from one sample of a study of cytomegalovirus exposure and HLA in healthy donors. The data were produced by immunoSEQ multiplex PCR, yet TCRdb's version contains in-frame clones alone and is incomplete. The data show under 200,000 clones, more than 75% seen once. The sequencing input was PBMCs. All receptors derive from a man aged 25 to 45 in good health and CMV-seropositive. Both conserved end residues are part of each CDR3. A D gene is named only where the DNA matches it firmly. Where a row states a size, it is once, few, many or the class of an expanded clone; other rows omit it.

clone_size	j_call	d_call	v_call	cdr3_nt	cdr3_aa
NA	TRBJ2-3	TRBD2	TRBV5-1	TGCGCCAGCAGCAAGACTAGCGGGAGCATGGGAGACACGCAGTATTTT	CASSKTSGSMGDTQYF
NA	TRBJ2-6	TRBD1	TRBV11-3	TGTGCCAGCAGCTTCAGACAGGGGCGGGGGGCCAACGTCCTGACTTTC	CASSFRQGRGANVLTF
NA	TRBJ2-5	NA	TRBV6-1	TGTGCCAGCGACCGGCGGAGGGACCAAGAGACCCAGTACTTC	CASDRRRDQETQYF
NA	TRBJ2-3	TRBD2	TRBV19	TGTGCCAGTAGCCCGACTCGAGCGGGAGGGGATACGCAGTATTTT	CASSPTRAGGDTQYF
NA	TRBJ1-2	TRBD1	TRBV6-5	TGTGCCAGCAGTCTAGACAGGGTGGGCGGCTACACCTTC	CASSLDRVGGYTF
NA	TRBJ1-1	NA	TRBV5-1	TGCGCCAGCAGCTTGGGCGCGAACACTGAAGCTTTCTTT	CASSLGANTEAFF
NA	TRBJ2-7	TRBD2	TRBV27	TGTGCCAGCGCGCCGACTAGCGGTAACTACGAGCAGTACTTC	CASAPTSGNYEQYF
NA	TRBJ1-2	NA	TRBV27	TGTGCCAGCCGGTACAGGTTGGGCTATGGCTACACCTTC	CASRYRLGYGYTF
NA	TRBJ1-1	TRBD1	TRBV5-4	TGTGCCAGCAGCCCGACAGGGAGCACTGAAGCTTTCTTT	CASSPTGSTEAFF
NA	TRBJ1-5	TRBD1	TRBV5-1	TGCGCCAGCAGCTTGATCGGGACAGATCAGCCCCAGCATTTT	CASSLIGTDQPQHF
few	TRBJ1-1	NA	TRBV4-1	TGCGCCAGCAGCCAAGGAATTCTCCCGGGCACTGAAGCTTTCTTT	CASSQGILPGTEAFF
once	TRBJ1-1	NA	TRBV27	TGTGCCAGCAGCCTGCACAACATGAACACTGAAGCTTTCTTT	CASSLHNMNTEAFF
NA	TRBJ2-7	NA	TRBV6-1	TGTGCCAGCAGTGCCCTCAGGGCCAGTCCGTACGAGCAGTACTTC	CASSALRASPYEQYF
NA	TRBJ1-5	TRBD1	TRBV5-4	TGTGCCAGCAGCCGAGGGACAGCCGATCAGCCCCAGCATTTT	CASSRGTADQPQHF
NA	TRBJ1-1	TRBD1	TRBV27	TGTGCCAGCAACCTACAGGGGGCCCACACTGAAGCTTTCTTT	CASNLQGAHTEAFF
once	TRBJ2-4	TRBD2	TRBV5-4	TGTGCCAGCAGCTCGGGACTAGCGGGAGGCACGCAGTACTTC	CASSSGLAGGTQYF
NA	TRBJ2-1	TRBD1	TRBV29-1	TGCAGCGTTCCTCCGGGACAGCCATACAATGAGCAGTTCTTC	CSVPPGQPYNEQFF
NA	TRBJ2-7	TRBD1	TRBV5-1	TGCGCCAGCAGCTTTGGGGACAGGGTCTACGAGCAGTACTTC	CASSFGDRVYEQYF
NA	TRBJ2-3	TRBD2	TRBV5-1	TGCGCCAGCAGCTTGGTTAGCGGGAGCGGCACAGATACGCAGTATTTT	CASSLVSGSGTDTQYF
NA	TRBJ2-7	TRBD2	TRBV7-9	TGTGCCAGCAGCTCCGGACTAGTTGGCGAGCAGTACTTC	CASSSGLVGEQYF
NA	TRBJ2-5	NA	TRBV7-2	TGTGCCAGCAGCTTAGGATTTATACCCCGGGAGACCCAGTACTTC	CASSLGFIPRETQYF
NA	TRBJ2-2	NA	TRBV10-1	TGCGCCAGCAGTCCTACCGACACCGTAACCGGGGAGCTGTTTTTT	CASSPTDTVTGELFF
NA	TRBJ1-1	TRBD1	TRBV6-5	TGTGCCAGCAGACCCAGGATCAGGGGGCATGAAGCTTTCTTT	CASRPRIRGHEAFF
NA	TRBJ2-1	TRBD1	TRBV19	TGTGCCAGTAGTATAGATCTCGAGACAGGGCCGTTCTTC	CASSIDLETGPFF
NA	TRBJ2-5	NA	TRBV2	TGTGCCAGCAGCAAAACTAGGGAGGAGACCCAGTACTTC	CASSKTREETQYF
NA	TRBJ2-2	TRBD2	TRBV7-2	TGTGCCAGTAGACTAGCGGTAAACACCGGGGAGCTGTTTTTT	CASRLAVNTGELFF
NA	TRBJ2-3	TRBD2	TRBV4-3	TGCGCCAGCAGTCAAGGTGGGACTAGCGGGGCAGATACGCAGTATTTT	CASSQGGTSGADTQYF